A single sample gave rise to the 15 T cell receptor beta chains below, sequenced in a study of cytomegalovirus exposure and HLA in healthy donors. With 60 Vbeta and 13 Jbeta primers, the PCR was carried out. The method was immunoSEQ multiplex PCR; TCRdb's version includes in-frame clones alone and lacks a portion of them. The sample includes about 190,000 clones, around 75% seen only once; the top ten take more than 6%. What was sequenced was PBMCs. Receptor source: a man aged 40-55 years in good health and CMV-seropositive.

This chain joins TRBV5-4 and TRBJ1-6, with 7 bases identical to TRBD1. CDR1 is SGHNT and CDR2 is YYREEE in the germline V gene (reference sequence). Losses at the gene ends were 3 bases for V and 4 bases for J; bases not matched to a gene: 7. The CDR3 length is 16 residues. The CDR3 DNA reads TGTGCCAGCAGCTCGCCGGGACAGAGTTATAATTCACCCCTCCACTTT. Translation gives CASSSPGQSYNSPLHF.

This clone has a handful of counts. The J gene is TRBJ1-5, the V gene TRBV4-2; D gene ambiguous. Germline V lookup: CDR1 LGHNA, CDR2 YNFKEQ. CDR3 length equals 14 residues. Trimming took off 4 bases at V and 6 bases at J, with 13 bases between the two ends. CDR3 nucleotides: TGTGCCAGCAGCCGGGGAGGGAATGGTCAGCCCCAGCATTTT. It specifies CASSRGGNGQPQHF.

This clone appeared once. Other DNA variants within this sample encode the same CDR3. In DNA form, the CDR3 reads TGTGCCAGCAGCTTGTCCTCAACGGGATACAATGAGCAGTTCTTC. Encoded protein: CASSLSSTGYNEQFF. The gene calls are TRBV7-2 and TRBJ2-1, with a possible D match to TRBD2 (5 bases). The CDR3 totals 15 residues. V was shortened by 3 bases and J by 4 bases, with 13 bases between the two germline ends. Germline V gives CDR1 SGHTA, CDR2 FQGNSA.

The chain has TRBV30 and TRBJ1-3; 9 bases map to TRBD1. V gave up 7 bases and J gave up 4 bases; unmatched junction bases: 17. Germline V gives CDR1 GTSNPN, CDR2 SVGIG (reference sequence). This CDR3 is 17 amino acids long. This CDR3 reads CAFHPVTGGRVGNTIYF. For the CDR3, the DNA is TGTGCCTTCCACCCGGTGACAGGGGGGCGCGTCGGAAACACCATATATTTT.

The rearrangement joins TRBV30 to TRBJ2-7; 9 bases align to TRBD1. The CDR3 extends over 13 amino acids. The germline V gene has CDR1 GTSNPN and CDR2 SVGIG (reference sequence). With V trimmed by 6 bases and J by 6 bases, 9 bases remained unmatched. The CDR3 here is CACLTGGRGEQYF. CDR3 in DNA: TGTGCCTGCTTAACAGGGGGCAGGGGCGAGCAGTACTTC.

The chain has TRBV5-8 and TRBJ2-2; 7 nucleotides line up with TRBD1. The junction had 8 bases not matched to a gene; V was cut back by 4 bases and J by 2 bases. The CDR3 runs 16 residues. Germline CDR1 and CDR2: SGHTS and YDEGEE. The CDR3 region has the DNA TGTGCCAGCAGCCGCCCGACAGGGTTTAACACCGGGGAGCTGTTTTTT. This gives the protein CASSRPTGFNTGELFF. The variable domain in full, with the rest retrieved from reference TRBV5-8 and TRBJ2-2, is EAGVTQSPTHLIKTRGQQATLRCSPISGHTSVYWYQQALGLGLQFLLWYDEGEERNRGNFPPRFSGRQFPNYSSELNVNALELEDSALYLCASSRPTGFNTGELFFGEGSRLTVL.

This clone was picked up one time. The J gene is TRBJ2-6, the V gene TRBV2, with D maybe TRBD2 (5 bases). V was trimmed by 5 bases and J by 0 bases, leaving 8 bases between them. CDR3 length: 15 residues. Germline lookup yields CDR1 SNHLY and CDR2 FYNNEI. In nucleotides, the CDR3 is TGTGCCAGCAGTTCCGGGATCTCTGGGGCCAACGTCCTGACTTTC. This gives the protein CASSSGISGANVLTF.

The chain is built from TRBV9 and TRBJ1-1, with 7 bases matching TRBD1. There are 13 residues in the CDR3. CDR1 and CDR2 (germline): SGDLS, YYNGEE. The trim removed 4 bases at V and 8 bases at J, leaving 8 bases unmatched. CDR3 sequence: CASSPRGRGEAFF. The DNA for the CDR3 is TGTGCCAGCAGCCCCCGGGGCAGGGGGGAAGCTTTCTTT.

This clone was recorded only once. The CDR3 nucleotides read TGCGCCAGCAGCCCTTTGCCCGGGATTAACTATGGCTACACCTTC. It codes for CASSPLPGINYGYTF. V is TRBV5-1 and J is TRBJ1-2; the D is unclear. CDR1 and CDR2 from the germline V gene are SGHRS and YFSETQ. The CDR3 has 15 residues. Trimming pared 4 bases from V and 1 base from J, leaving 14 bases between. Full variable domain (missing parts from reference TRBV5-1 and TRBJ1-2): KAGVTQTPRYLIKTRGQQVTLSCSPISGHRSVSWYQQTPGQGLQFLFEYFSETQRNKGNFPGRFSGRQFSNSRSEMNVSTLELGDSALYLCASSPLPGINYGYTFGSGTRLTVV.

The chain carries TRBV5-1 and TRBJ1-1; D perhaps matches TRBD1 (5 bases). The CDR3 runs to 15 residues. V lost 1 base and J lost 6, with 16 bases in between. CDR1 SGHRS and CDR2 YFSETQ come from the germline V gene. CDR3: CASSLRTGKDPEAFF. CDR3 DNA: TGCGCCAGCAGCTTGCGAACAGGCAAGGACCCTGAAGCTTTCTTT.

The CDR3 reads CSVALAGGPNEQFF. DNA for the CDR3: TGCAGCGTTGCCCTAGCGGGGGGGCCCAATGAGCAGTTCTTC. The chain links TRBV29-1 to TRBJ2-1, with TRBD2 identical over 12 bases. Germline V gene sequence: CDR1 SQVTM, CDR2 ANQGSEA. The CDR3 runs 14 residues. V lost 4 bases to trimming and J lost 6 bases; unmatched junction nucleotides: 4.

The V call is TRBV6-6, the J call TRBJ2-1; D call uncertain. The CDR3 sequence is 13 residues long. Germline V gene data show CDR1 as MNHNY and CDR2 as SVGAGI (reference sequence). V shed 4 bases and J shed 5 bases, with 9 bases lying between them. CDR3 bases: TGTGCCAGCAGTTCCGATACTAACAATGAGCAGTTCTTC. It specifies CASSSDTNNEQFF.

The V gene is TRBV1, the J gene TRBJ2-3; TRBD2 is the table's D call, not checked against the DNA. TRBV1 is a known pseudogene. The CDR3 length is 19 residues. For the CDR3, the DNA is TGCACCAGCAGCTTACCCGACTCCCTTTTAGCGGGCAACACAGATACGCAGTATTTT. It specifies CTSSLPDSLLAGNTDTQYF.

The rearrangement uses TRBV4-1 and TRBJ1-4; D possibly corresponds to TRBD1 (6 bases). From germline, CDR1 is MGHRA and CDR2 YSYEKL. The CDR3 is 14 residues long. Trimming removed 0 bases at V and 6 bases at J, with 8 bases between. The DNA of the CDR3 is TGCGCCAGCAGCCAAGATTGGACAGATGAAAAACTGTTTTTT. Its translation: CASSQDWTDEKLFF.

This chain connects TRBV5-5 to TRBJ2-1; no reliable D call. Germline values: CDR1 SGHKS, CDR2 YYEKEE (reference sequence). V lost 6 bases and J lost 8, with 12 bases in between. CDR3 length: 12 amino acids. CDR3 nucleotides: TGTGCCAGCACCCGCTACTCGGATGAGCAGTTCTTC. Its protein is CASTRYSDEQFF.